This TCR beta chain was captured by sequencing in a study of CD8+CD57+ T cells in acquired aplastic anemia. The germline V and J ends were trimmed by 0 bases and 0 bases, with 7 bases remaining between them. Germline assignment: CDR1 SGHRS and CDR2 YFSETQ. The CDR3 has 16 amino acids. The template used for profiling TCR beta VDJ and CDR3 was genomic DNA. TCRdb re-called the reads through MiXCR, storing one row per CDR3 protein. The table lists 300,000 or so distinct CDR3 sequences, 45% to 70% of them singletons, with 6.5% to 10% in the top ten. This clonotype was counted many times. The genes are TRBV5-1 and TRBJ2-6; no firm D call. The clonotype was recovered from a human donor with severe aplastic anemia or a healthy control (not recorded which). Sequenced input: sorted CD4+, CD8+, or CD8+CD57+ T cells (not recorded which) from PBMCs. The CDR3 reads CASSLDGFSGANVLTF. CDR3 nucleotide sequence: TGCGCCAGCAGCTTGGACGGCTTCTCTGGGGCCAACGTCCTGACTTTC.